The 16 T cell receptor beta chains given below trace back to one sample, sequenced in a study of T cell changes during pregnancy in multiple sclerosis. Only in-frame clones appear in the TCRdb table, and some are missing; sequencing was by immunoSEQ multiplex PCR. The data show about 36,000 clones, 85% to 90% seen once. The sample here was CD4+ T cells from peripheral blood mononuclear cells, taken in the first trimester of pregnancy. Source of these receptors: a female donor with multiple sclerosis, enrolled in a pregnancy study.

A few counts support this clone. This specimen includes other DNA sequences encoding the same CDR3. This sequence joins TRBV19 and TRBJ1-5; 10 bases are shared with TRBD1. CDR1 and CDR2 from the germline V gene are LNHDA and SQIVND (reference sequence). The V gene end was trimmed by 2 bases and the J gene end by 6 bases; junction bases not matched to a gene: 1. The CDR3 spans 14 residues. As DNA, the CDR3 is TGTGCCAGTAGTATAAGGACAGGGGGTCAGCCCCAGCATTTT. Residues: CASSIRTGGQPQHF.

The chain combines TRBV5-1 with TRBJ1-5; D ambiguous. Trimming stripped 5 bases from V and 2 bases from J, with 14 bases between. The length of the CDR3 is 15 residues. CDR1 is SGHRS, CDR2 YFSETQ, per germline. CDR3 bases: TGCGCCAGCAGGCCTGACCCGGGAGGCAATCAGCCCCAGCATTTT. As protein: CASRPDPGGNQPQHF.

The CDR3 DNA is TGTGCCAGTAGTATAGGGCTAGCGGGAGTAGGAGAGCAGTTCTTC. Residues: CASSIGLAGVGEQFF. The J gene is TRBJ2-1, the V gene TRBV19, with TRBD2 matching over 10 bases. This CDR3 is 15 amino acids long. V lost 1 base to trimming and J lost 10 bases; unmatched junction nucleotides: 7. Germline V CDR1 and CDR2: LNHDA, SQIVND (reference sequence).

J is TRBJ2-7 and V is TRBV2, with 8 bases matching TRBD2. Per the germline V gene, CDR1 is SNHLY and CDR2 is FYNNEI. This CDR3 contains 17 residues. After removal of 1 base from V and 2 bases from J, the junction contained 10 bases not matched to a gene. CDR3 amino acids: CASSEVVPGGPAYEQYF. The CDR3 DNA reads TGTGCCAGCAGTGAAGTAGTGCCGGGGGGGCCCGCCTACGAGCAGTACTTC.

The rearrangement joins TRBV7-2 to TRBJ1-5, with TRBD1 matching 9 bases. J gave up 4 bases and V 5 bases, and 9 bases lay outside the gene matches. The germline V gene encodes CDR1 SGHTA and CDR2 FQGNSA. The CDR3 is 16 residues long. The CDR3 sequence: CASSIGGGQGNQPQHF. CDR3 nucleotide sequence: TGTGCCAGCAGCATAGGGGGGGGACAGGGAAATCAGCCCCAGCATTTT. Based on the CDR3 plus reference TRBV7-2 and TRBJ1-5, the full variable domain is GAGVSQSPSNKVTEKGKDVELRCDPISGHTALYWYRQSLGQGLEFLIYFQGNSAPDKSGLPSDRFSAERTGGSVSTLTIQRTQQEDSAVYLCASSIGGGQGNQPQHFGDGTRLSIL.

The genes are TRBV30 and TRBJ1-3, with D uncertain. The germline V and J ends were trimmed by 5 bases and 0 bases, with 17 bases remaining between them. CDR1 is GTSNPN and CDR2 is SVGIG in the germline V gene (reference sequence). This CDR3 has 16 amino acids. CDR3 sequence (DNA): TGTGCCTGGCGTATGCCCGCCCGCGGCTCTGGAAACACCATATATTTT. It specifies CAWRMPARGSGNTIYF.

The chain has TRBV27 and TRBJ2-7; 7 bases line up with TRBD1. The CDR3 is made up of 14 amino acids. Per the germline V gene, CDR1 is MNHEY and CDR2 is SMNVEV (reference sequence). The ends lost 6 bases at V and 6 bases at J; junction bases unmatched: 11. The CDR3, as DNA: TGTGCCAGCAGATTCAACAGGGGAACTGGCGAGCAGTACTTC. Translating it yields CASRFNRGTGEQYF.

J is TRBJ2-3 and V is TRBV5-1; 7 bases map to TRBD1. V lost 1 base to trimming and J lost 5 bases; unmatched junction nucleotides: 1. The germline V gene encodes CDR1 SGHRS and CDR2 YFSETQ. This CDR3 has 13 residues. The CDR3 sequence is CASSLRTGDTQYF. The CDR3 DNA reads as TGCGCCAGCAGCTTGCGGACAGGAGATACGCAGTATTTT.

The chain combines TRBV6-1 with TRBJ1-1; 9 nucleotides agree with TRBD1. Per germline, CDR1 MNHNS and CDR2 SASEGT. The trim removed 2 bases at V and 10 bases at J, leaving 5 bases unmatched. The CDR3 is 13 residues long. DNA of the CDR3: TGTGCCAGCAGTGAAACCCGGGACAGGGCAGCTTTCTTT. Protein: CASSETRDRAAFF.

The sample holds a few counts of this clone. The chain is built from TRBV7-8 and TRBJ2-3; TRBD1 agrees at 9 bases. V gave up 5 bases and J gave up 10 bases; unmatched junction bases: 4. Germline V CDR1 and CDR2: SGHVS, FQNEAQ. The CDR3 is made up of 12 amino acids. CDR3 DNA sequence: TGTGCCAGCAGCCGACGACAGGGGGCGCAGTATTTT. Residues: CASSRRQGAQYF.

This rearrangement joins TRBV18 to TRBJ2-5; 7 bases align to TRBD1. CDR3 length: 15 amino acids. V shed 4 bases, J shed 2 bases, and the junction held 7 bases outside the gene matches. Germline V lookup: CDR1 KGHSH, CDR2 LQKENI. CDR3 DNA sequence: TGTGCCAGCTCACTCCGGGACAGACGACAAGAGACCCAGTACTTC. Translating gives CASSLRDRRQETQYF. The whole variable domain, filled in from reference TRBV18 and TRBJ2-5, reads NAGVMQNPRHLVRRRGQEARLRCSPMKGHSHVYWYRQLPEEGLKFMVYLQKENIIDESGMPKERFSAEFPKEGPSILRIQQVVRGDSAAYFCASSLRDRRQETQYFGPGTRLLVL.

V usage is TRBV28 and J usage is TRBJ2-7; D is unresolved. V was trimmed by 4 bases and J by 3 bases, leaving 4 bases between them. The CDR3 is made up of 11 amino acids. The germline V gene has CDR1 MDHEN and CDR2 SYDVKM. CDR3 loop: CASSSDYEQYF. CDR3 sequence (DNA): TGTGCCAGCAGTTCAGACTACGAGCAGTACTTC.

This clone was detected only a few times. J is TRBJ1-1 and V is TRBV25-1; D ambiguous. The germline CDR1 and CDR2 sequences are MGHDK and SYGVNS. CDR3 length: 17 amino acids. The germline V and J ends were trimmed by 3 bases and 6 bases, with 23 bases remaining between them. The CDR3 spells CASSDHHTPNPLAEAFF. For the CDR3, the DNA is TGTGCCAGCAGTGACCACCACACTCCCAACCCTCTAGCTGAAGCTTTCTTT.

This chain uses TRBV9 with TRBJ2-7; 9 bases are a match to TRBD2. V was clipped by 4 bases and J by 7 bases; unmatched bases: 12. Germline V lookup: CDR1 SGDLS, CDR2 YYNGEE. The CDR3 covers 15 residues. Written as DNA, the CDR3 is TGTGCCAGCAGCCCGTACGCGGGAGGGTTTGGAGAGCAGTACTTC. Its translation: CASSPYAGGFGEQYF.

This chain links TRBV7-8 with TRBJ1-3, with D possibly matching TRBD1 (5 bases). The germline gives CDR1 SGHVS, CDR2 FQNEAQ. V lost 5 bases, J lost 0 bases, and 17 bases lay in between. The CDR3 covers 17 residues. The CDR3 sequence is CASSPPTLQVSGNTIYF. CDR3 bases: TGTGCCAGCAGCCCCCCCACGTTACAGGTCTCTGGAAACACCATATATTTT.

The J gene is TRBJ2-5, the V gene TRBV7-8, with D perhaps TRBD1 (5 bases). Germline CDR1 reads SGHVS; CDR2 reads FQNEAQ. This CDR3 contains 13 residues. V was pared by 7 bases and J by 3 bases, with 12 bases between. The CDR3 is CASKLRGKETQYF. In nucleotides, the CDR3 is TGTGCCAGCAAACTAAGGGGAAAAGAGACCCAGTACTTC.